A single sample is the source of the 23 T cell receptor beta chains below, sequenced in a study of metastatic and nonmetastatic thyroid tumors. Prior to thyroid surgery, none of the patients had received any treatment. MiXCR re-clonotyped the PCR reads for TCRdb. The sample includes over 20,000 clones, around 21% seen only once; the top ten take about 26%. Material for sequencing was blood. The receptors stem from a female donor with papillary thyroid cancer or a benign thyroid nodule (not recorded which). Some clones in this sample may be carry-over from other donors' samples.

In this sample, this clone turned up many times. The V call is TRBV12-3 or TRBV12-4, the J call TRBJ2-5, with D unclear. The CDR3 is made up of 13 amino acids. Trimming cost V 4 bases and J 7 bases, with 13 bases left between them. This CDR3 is CASSYTGTGTQYF. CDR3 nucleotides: TGTGCCAGCAGTTATACCGGCACGGGGACCCAGTACTTC.

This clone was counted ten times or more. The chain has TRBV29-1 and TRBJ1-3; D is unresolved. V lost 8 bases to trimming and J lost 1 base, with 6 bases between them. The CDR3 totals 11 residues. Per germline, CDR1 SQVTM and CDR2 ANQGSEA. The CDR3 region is CSLASGNTIYF. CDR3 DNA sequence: TGCAGCCTTGCGTCTGGAAACACCATATATTTT.

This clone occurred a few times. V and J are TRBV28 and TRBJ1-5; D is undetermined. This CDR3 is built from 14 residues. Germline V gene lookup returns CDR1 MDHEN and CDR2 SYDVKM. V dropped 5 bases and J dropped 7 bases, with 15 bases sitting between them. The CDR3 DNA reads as TGTGCCAGCAGTCTTCCTTTGGTGAGCCAGCCCCAGCATTTT. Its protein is CASSLPLVSQPQHF. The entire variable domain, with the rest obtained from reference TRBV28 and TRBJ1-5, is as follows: DVKVTQSSRYLVKRTGEKVFLECVQDMDHENMFWYRQDPGLGLRLIYFSYDVKMKEKGDIPEGYSVSREKKERFSLILESASTNQTSMYLCASSLPLVSQPQHFGDGTRLSIL.

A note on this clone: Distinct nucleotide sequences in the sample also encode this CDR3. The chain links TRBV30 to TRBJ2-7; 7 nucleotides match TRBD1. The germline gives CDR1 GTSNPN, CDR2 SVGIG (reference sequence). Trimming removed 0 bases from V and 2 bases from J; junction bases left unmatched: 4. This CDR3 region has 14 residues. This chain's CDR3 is CAWSVSGTAYEQYF. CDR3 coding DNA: TGTGCCTGGAGTGTTTCGGGGACAGCCTACGAGCAGTACTTC.

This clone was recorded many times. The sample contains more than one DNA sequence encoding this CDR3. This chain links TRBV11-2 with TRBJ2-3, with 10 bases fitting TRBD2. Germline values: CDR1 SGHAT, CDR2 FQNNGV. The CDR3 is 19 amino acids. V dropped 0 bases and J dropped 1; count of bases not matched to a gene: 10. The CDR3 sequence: CASSLDGVPGLAGTDTQYF. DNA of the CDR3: TGTGCCAGCAGCTTAGATGGTGTCCCAGGACTAGCGGGCACAGATACGCAGTATTTT. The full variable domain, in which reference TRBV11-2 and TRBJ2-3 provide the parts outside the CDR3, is EAGVAQSPRYKIIEKRQSVAFWCNPISGHATLYWYQQILGQGPKLLIQFQNNGVVDDSQLPKDRFSAERLKGVDSTLKIQPAKLEDSAVYLCASSLDGVPGLAGTDTQYFGPGTRLTVL.

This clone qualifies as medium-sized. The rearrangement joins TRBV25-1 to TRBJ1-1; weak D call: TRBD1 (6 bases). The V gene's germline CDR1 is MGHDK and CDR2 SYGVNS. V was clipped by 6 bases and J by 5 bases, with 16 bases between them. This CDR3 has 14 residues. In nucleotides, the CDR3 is TGTGCCAGCAGGTCCATCACAGGGAGTACTGAAGCTTTCTTT. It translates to CASRSITGSTEAFF. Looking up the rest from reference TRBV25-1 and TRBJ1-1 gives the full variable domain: EADIYQTPRYLVIGTGKKITLECSQTMGHDKMYWYQQDPGMELHLIHYSYGVNSTEKGDLSSESTVSRIRTEHFPLTLESARPSHTSQYLCASRSITGSTEAFFGQGTRLTVV.

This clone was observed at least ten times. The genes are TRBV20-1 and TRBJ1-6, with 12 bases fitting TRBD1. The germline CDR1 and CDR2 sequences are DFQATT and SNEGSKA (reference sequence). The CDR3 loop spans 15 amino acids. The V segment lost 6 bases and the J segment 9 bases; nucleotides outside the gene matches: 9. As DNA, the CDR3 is TGCAGTGCCCCGGGACAGGGGGCGCTGAGTTCACCCCTCCACTTT. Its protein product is CSAPGQGALSSPLHF.

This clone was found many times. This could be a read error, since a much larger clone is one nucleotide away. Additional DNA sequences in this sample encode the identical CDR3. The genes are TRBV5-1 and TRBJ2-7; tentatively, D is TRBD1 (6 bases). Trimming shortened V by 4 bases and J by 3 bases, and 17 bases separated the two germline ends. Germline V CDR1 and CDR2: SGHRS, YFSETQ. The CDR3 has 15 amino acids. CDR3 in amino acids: CASSLVGTPLYEQYF. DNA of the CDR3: TGCGCCAGCAGCCTGGTCGGGACACCCCTCTACGAGCAGTACTTC. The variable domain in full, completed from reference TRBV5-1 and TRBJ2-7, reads KAGVTQTPRYLIKTRGQQVTLSCSPISGHRSVSWYQQTPGQGLQFLFEYFSETQRNKGNFPGRFSGRQFSNSRSEMNVSTLELGDSALYLCASSLVGTPLYEQYFGPGTRLTVT.

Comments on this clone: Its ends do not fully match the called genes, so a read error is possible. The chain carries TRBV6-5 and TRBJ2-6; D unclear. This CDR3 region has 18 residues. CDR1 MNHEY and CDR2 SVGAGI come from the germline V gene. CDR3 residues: CASSYVAVPSSGSNVLTF. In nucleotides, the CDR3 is TGTGCCAGCAGTTACGTCGCAGTGCCATCCTCTGGGTCCAACGTCCTGACTTTC.

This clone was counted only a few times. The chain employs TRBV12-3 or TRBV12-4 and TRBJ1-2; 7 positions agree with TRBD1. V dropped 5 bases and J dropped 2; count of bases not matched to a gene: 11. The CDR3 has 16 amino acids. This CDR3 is CASSPLQGVSNYGYTF. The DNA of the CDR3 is TGTGCCAGCAGTCCCCTCCAGGGGGTCTCCAACTATGGCTACACCTTC.

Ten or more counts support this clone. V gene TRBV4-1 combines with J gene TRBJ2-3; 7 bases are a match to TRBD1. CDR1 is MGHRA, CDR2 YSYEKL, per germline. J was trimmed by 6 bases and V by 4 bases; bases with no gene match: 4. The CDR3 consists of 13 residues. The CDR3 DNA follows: TGCGCCAGCAGCCTTACACAGGGGGATACGCAGTATTTT. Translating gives CASSLTQGDTQYF.

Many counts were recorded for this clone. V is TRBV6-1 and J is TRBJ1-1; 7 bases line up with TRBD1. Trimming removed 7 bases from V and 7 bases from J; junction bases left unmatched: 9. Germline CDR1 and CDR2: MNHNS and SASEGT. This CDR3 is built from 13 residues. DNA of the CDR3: TGTGCCAGCAACCCTAGGACAGGCCATGAAGCTTTCTTT. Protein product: CASNPRTGHEAFF.

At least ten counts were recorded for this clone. For the CDR3, the DNA is TGTGCCAGCGGAGGGAGGAACACTGAAGCTTTCTTT. It encodes CASGGRNTEAFF. The chain carries TRBV7-3 and TRBJ1-1; D unresolved. V lost 8 bases and J lost 1, with 8 bases in between. Germline lookup yields CDR1 SGHTA and CDR2 FQGTGA. The CDR3 runs 12 residues.

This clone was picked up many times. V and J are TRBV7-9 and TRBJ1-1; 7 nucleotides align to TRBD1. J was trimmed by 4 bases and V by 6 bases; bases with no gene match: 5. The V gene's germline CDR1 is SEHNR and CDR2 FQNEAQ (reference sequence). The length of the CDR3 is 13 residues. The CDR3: CASRDAGGTEAFF. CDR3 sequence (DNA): TGTGCCAGCAGGGACGCAGGGGGCACTGAAGCTTTCTTT.

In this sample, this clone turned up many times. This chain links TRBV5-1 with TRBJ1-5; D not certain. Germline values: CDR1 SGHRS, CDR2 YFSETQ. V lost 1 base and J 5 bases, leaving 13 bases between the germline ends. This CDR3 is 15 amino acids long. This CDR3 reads CASSLSGSGDQPQHF. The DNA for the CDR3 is TGCGCCAGCAGCTTGTCTGGGAGCGGAGATCAGCCCCAGCATTTT.

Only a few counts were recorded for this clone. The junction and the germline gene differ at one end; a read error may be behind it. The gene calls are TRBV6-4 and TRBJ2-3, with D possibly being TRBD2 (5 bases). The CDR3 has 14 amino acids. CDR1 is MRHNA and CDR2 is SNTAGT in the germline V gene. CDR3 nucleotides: TGCGCCAGCATCCCGGAGGTGCACACAGATACGCAGTATTTT. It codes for CASIPEVHTDTQYF.

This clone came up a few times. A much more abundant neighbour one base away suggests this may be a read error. The CDR3 DNA is TGTGCCAGCAGTAGGGCTAGCGGGGATACTACCTACGATCAGTACTTC. It yields the protein CASSRASGDTTYDQYF. The V call is TRBV5-4, the J call TRBJ2-7; TRBD2 matches 9 bases. CDR3 length equals 16 residues. CDR1 is SGHNT and CDR2 is YYREEE in the germline V gene (reference sequence).

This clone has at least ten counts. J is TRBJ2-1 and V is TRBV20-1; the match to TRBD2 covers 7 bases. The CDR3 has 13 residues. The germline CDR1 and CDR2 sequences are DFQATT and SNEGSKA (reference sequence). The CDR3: CRLGGGVLDEQFF. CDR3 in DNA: TGCAGGCTTGGGGGGGGGGTCTTGGATGAGCAGTTCTTC.

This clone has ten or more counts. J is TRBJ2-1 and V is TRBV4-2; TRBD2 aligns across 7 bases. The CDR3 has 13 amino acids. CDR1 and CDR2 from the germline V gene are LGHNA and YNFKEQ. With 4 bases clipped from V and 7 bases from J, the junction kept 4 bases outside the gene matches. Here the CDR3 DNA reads TGTGCCAGCAGCCCTCTGGGGGGGAATGAGCAGTTCTTC. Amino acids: CASSPLGGNEQFF.

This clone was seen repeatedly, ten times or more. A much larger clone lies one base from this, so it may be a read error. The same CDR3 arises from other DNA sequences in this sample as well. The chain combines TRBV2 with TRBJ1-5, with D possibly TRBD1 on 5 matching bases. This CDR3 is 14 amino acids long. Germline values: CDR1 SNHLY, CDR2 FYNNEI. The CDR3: CASSDSFSNEPQHF. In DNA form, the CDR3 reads TGCGCCAGCAGTGACAGCTTTTCAAATGAGCCCCAGCATTTT.

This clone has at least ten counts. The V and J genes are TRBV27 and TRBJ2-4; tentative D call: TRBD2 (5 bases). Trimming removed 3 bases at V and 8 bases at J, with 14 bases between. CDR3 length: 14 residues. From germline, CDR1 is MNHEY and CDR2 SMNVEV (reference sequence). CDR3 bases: TGTGCCAGCAGTTTCCGGGGTGGGATAGACATTCAGTACTTC. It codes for CASSFRGGIDIQYF.

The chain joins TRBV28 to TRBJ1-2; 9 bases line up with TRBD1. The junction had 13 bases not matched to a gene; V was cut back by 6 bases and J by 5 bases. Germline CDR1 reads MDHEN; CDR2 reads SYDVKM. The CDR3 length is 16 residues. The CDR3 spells CASRLQGASRAYGYTF. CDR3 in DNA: TGTGCCAGCAGACTACAGGGGGCCAGCCGGGCTTATGGCTACACCTTC.

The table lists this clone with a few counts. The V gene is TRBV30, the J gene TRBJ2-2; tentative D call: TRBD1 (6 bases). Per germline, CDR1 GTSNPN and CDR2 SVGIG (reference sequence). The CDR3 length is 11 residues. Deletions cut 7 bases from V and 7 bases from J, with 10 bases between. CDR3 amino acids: CALSGVGELFF. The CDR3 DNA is TGTGCCTTGTCAGGGGTCGGGGAGCTGTTTTTT. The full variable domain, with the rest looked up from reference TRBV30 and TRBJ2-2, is SQTIHQWPATLVQPVGSPLSLECTVEGTSNPNLYWYRQAAGRGLQLLFYSVGIGQISSEVPQNLSASRPQDRQFILSSKKLLLSDSGFYLCALSGVGELFFGEGSRLTVL.